The rows below give T cell receptor beta chains drawn from one sample of a study of cytomegalovirus exposure and HLA in healthy donors. Libraries were prepared by immunoSEQ multiplex PCR; TCRdb keeps only in-frame clonotypes and omits some of them. The sample has about 180,000 clones; roughly 88% are singletons. Sequenced input: PBMCs. These receptors originate from a girl aged 2-9 years in good health and CMV-seropositive. The conserved cysteine and the conserved F or W are not part of the CDR3 here. Fields, in order: V gene, J gene, D gene, CDR3 length, CDR3 protein. The D gene is left open where the match is weak.

v_call: TRBV5-5; j_call: TRBJ1-2; d_call: -; cdr3_length: 11; cdr3_aa: ASSLRGNYGYT
v_call: TRBV2; j_call: TRBJ2-4; d_call: -; cdr3_length: 13; cdr3_aa: ASSAQFVAKNIQY
v_call: TRBV5-1; j_call: TRBJ1-2; d_call: -; cdr3_length: 11; cdr3_aa: ASSLAEGLGYT
v_call: TRBV9; j_call: TRBJ2-3; d_call: TRBD2; cdr3_length: 14; cdr3_aa: ASSVAGRAGTDTQY
v_call: TRBV5-1; j_call: TRBJ2-3; d_call: TRBD2; cdr3_length: 16; cdr3_aa: ASSSPAGRAVGTDTQY
v_call: TRBV29-1; j_call: TRBJ2-2; d_call: TRBD1; cdr3_length: 13; cdr3_aa: SAIGQGGNTGELF
v_call: TRBV19; j_call: TRBJ2-2; d_call: -; cdr3_length: 10; cdr3_aa: ASTQGPGELF
v_call: TRBV11-3; j_call: TRBJ2-7; d_call: TRBD1; cdr3_length: 13; cdr3_aa: ASSAGTGVTYEQY
v_call: TRBV4-2; j_call: TRBJ2-3; d_call: -; cdr3_length: 18; cdr3_aa: ASSQDQAGGSGTSTDTQY
v_call: TRBV5-4; j_call: TRBJ1-2; d_call: -; cdr3_length: 11; cdr3_aa: ASSLVGGRGYT
v_call: TRBV29-1; j_call: TRBJ2-7; d_call: TRBD2; cdr3_length: 11; cdr3_aa: SVGGLASYEQY
v_call: TRBV9; j_call: TRBJ1-4; d_call: TRBD1; cdr3_length: 14; cdr3_aa: ASSVRPGGASEKLF
v_call: TRBV30; j_call: TRBJ2-7; d_call: TRBD2; cdr3_length: 14; cdr3_aa: AWSVGRGADPGEQY
v_call: TRBV29-1; j_call: TRBJ2-7; d_call: -; cdr3_length: 12; cdr3_aa: SVEDGGRGGEQY
v_call: TRBV30; j_call: TRBJ1-1; d_call: TRBD1; cdr3_length: 11; cdr3_aa: AWSGGQGISAF
v_call: TRBV28; j_call: TRBJ1-1; d_call: -; cdr3_length: 13; cdr3_aa: ASSFPSQGTTEAF
v_call: TRBV5-5; j_call: TRBJ1-2; d_call: -; cdr3_length: 16; cdr3_aa: ASSLELRGAGPFYGYT
v_call: TRBV6-1; j_call: TRBJ2-7; d_call: TRBD1; cdr3_length: 17; cdr3_aa: ASSDPGYGVEGAGHEQY
v_call: TRBV7-3; j_call: TRBJ2-3; d_call: TRBD2; cdr3_length: 16; cdr3_aa: ASSLGGLAGGNTDTQY
v_call: TRBV10-2; j_call: TRBJ1-1; d_call: TRBD1; cdr3_length: 11; cdr3_aa: ATYRGTNTEAF
v_call: TRBV4-2; j_call: TRBJ2-3; d_call: -; cdr3_length: 12; cdr3_aa: ASSQVSGEPLAY
v_call: TRBV11-3; j_call: TRBJ2-5; d_call: TRBD1; cdr3_length: 14; cdr3_aa: ASSLGQGSRQETQY
v_call: TRBV5-1; j_call: TRBJ2-1; d_call: -; cdr3_length: 13; cdr3_aa: ASSLAQDLYNEQF
v_call: TRBV5-5; j_call: TRBJ1-2; d_call: TRBD1; cdr3_length: 13; cdr3_aa: ASSLVRGANYGYT
v_call: TRBV7-6; j_call: TRBJ2-3; d_call: TRBD2; cdr3_length: 15; cdr3_aa: ASSLVASGSFPDTQY
v_call: TRBV2; j_call: TRBJ2-3; d_call: TRBD2; cdr3_length: 14; cdr3_aa: ASTVPELAGTDTQY
v_call: TRBV11-2; j_call: TRBJ1-2; d_call: TRBD1; cdr3_length: 16; cdr3_aa: ASSLTRTGHGTNYGYT
v_call: TRBV19; j_call: TRBJ2-7; d_call: -; cdr3_length: 13; cdr3_aa: ASSPGSPGEDEQY
v_call: TRBV14; j_call: TRBJ1-1; d_call: -; cdr3_length: 11; cdr3_aa: ASSQGVGTEAF
v_call: TRBV11-3; j_call: TRBJ2-1; d_call: -; cdr3_length: 12; cdr3_aa: ASSLAGVGHEQF
v_call: TRBV5-1; j_call: TRBJ1-1; d_call: -; cdr3_length: 14; cdr3_aa: ASSYRTGLTATEAF
v_call: TRBV30; j_call: TRBJ1-2; d_call: TRBD1; cdr3_length: 11; cdr3_aa: AWSTGEICGYT
v_call: TRBV4-1; j_call: TRBJ1-1; d_call: TRBD1; cdr3_length: 14; cdr3_aa: ASSQAGTAINTEAF
v_call: TRBV30; j_call: TRBJ1-6; d_call: -; cdr3_length: 12; cdr3_aa: AWRVGGLASPLH
v_call: TRBV10-3; j_call: TRBJ1-5; d_call: -; cdr3_length: 12; cdr3_aa: AISETRGTQPQH
v_call: TRBV7-6; j_call: TRBJ2-5; d_call: -; cdr3_length: 11; cdr3_aa: ASSEGVVETQY
v_call: TRBV4-1; j_call: TRBJ2-1; d_call: -; cdr3_length: 11; cdr3_aa: ASSQALEGEQF
v_call: TRBV7-2; j_call: TRBJ2-7; d_call: -; cdr3_length: 14; cdr3_aa: ASSLAPSTNAYEQY
v_call: TRBV5-6; j_call: TRBJ1-2; d_call: -; cdr3_length: 7; cdr3_aa: ASSPGDT
v_call: TRBV4-2; j_call: TRBJ2-1; d_call: TRBD2; cdr3_length: 14; cdr3_aa: ASSPYLAGGPNEQF
v_call: TRBV29-1; j_call: TRBJ2-7; d_call: TRBD1; cdr3_length: 10; cdr3_aa: SVVTGGYEQY
v_call: TRBV4-1; j_call: TRBJ1-2; d_call: -; cdr3_length: 13; cdr3_aa: ASSHPPYFRGGYT
v_call: TRBV27; j_call: TRBJ1-2; d_call: -; cdr3_length: 14; cdr3_aa: ASSPSGGAGNYGYT
v_call: TRBV27; j_call: TRBJ2-7; d_call: TRBD2; cdr3_length: 13; cdr3_aa: ATIIRGGLAYEQY
v_call: TRBV6-1; j_call: TRBJ1-5; d_call: -; cdr3_length: 14; cdr3_aa: ASSEGGPGSNQPQH